This T cell receptor beta chain stems from a study of cytomegalovirus exposure and HLA in healthy donors. Study-wide findings and caveats: HLA alleles were associated with fewer than 20,000 TCR beta sequences in a later analysis at 0.05 false discovery rate. Donors belonging to an Asian-associated ancestry cluster reportedly showed fewer N-insertions in productive TCRs than the approximately 640-donor mean, according to what a later analysis found.

In the case of this clone: Its target is not known.

Trimming stripped 4 bases from V and 2 bases from J, with 9 bases between. From germline, CDR1 is LNHDA and CDR2 SQIVND (reference sequence). This CDR3 is 14 amino acids long. With 60 Vbeta and 13 Jbeta primers, the PCR was carried out. Here immunoSEQ multiplex PCR was the method, and the copy in TCRdb shows in-frame clones only, minus some. This sample yields approximately 140,000 clones, of which roughly 80% are seen a single time; 3.5% to 5% belongs to the top ten. The sample taken for sequencing was PBMCs. V is TRBV19 and J is TRBJ1-5; weak D call: TRBD1 (5 bases). The sequence came from a man in his forties in good health and CMV-seropositive. The DNA of the CDR3 is TGTGCCAGTAGTAGTACAGGCGGCAATCAGCCCCAGCATTTT. Protein sequence: CASSSTGGNQPQHF.